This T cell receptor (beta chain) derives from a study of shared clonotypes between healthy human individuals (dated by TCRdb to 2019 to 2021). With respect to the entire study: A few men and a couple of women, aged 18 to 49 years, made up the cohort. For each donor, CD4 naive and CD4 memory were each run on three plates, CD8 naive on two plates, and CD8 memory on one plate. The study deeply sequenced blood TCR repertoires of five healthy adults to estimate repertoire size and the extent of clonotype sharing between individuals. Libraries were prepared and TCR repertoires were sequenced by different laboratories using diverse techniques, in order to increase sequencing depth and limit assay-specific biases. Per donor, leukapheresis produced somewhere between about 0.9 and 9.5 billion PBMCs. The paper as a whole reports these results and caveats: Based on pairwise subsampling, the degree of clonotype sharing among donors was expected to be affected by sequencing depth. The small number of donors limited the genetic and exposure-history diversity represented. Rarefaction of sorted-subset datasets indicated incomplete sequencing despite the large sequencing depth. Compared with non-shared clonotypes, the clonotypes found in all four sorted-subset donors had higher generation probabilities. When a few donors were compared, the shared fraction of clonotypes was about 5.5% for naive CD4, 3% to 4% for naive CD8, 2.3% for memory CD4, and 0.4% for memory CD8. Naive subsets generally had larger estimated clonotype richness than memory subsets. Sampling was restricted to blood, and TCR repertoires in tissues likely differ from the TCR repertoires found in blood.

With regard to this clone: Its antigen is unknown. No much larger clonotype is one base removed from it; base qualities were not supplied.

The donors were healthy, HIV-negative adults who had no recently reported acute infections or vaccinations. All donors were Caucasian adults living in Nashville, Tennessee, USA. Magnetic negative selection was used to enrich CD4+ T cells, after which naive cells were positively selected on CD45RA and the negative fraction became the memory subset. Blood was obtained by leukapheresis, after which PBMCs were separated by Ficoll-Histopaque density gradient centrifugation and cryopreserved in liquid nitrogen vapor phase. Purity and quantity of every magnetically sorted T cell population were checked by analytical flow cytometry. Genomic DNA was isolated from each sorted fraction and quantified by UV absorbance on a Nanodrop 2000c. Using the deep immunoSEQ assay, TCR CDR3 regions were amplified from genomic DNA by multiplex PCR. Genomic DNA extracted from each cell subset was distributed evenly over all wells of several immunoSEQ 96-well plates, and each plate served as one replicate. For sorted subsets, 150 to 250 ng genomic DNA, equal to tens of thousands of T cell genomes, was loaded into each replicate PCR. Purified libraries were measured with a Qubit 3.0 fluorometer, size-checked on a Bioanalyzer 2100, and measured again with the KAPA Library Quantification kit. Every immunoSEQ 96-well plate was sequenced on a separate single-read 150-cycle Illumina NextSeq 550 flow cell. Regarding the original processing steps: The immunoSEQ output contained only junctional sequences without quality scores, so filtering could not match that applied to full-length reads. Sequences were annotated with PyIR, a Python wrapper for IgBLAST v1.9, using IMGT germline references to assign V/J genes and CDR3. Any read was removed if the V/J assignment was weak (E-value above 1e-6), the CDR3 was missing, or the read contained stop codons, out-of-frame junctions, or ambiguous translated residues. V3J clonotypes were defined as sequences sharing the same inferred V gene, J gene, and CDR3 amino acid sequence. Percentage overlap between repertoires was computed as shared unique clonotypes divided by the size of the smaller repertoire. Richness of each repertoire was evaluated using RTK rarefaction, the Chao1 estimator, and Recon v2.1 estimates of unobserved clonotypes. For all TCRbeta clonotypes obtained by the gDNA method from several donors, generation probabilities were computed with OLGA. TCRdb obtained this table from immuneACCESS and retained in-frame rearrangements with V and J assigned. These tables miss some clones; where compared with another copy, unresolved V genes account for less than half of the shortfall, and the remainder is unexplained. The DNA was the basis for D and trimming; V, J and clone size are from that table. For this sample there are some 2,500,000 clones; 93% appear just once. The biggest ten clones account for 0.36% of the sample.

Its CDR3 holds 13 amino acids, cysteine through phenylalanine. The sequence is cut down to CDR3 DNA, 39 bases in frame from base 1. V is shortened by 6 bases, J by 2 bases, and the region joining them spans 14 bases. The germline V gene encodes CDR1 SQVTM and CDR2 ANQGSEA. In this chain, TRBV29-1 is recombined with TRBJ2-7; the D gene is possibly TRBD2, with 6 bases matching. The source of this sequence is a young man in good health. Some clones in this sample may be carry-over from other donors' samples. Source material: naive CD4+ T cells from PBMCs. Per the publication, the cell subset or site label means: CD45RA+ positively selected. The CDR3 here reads CSVRGRVTYEQYF. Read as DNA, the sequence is TGCAGCGTGCGGGGCAGGGTAACCTACGAGCAGTACTTC.